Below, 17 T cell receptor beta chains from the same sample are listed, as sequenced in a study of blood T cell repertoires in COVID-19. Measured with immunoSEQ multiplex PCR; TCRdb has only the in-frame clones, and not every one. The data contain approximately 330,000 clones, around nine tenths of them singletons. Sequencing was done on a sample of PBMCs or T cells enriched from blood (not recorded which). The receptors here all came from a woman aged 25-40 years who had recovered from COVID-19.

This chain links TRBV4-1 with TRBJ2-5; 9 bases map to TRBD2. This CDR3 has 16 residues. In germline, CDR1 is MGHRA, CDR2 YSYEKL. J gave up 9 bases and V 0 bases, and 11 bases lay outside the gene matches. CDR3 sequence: CASSQDRASGIEAQYF. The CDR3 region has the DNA TGCGCCAGCAGCCAAGATCGGGCTAGCGGGATTGAGGCCCAGTACTTC.

The CDR3 sequence is CASSRGLAGVDTQYF. CDR3 nucleotides: TGTGCCAGCAGCCGGGGACTAGCGGGAGTGGATACGCAGTATTTT. The chain recombines TRBV14 with TRBJ2-3; 14 bases map to TRBD2. The ends lost 4 bases at V and 6 bases at J; junction bases unmatched: 3. Germline V gene data show CDR1 as SGHDN and CDR2 as FVKESK. CDR3 length equals 15 residues.

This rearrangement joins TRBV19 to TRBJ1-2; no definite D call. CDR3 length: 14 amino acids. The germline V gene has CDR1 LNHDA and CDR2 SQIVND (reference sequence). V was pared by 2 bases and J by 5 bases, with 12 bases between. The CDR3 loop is CASSISSTGYGYTF. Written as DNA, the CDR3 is TGTGCCAGTAGTATATCTTCTACGGGATATGGCTACACCTTC.

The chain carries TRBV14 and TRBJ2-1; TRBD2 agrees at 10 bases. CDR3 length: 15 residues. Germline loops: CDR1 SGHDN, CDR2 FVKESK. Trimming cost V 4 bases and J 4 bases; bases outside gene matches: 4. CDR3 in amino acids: CASSPGLARYNEQFF. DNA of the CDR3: TGTGCCAGCAGCCCGGGACTAGCGAGATACAATGAGCAGTTCTTC.

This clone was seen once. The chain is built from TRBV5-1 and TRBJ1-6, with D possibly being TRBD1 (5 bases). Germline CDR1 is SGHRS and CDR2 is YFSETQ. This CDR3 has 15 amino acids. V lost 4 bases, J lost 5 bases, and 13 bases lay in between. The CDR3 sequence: CASSEQVSDNSPLHF. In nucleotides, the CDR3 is TGCGCCAGCAGCGAACAGGTGTCGGATAATTCACCCCTCCACTTT.

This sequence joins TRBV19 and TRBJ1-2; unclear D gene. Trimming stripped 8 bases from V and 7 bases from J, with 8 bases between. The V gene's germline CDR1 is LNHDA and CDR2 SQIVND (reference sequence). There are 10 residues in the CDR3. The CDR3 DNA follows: TGTGCCAGTTACAGTTTTGGCTACACCTTC. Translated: CASYSFGYTF.

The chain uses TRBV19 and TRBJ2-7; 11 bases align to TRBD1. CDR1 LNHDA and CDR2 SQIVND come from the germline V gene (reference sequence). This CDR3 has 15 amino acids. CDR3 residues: CATTRRTGGGYEQYF. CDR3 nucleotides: TGTGCAACCACTCGGAGGACAGGGGGCGGATACGAGCAGTACTTC.

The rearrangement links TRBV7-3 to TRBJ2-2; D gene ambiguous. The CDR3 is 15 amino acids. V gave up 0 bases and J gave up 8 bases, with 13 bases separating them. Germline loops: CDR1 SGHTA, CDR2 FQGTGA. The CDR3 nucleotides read TGTGCCAGCAGCTTAACCCCTGCCAAAACTGGGGAGCTGTTTTTT. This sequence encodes CASSLTPAKTGELFF.

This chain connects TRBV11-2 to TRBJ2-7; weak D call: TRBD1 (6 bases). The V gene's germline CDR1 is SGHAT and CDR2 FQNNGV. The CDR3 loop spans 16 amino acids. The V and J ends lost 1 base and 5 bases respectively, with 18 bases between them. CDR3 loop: CASSLAPSRGFNEQYF. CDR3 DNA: TGTGCCAGCAGCTTAGCCCCATCCAGGGGTTTCAACGAGCAGTACTTC.

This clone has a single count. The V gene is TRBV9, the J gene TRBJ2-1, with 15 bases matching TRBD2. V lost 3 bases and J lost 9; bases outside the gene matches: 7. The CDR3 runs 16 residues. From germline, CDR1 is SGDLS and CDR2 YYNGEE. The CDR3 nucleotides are TGTGCCAGCAGCGGACAAGGGACTAGCGGGAGGCTTGAGCAGTTCTTC. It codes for CASSGQGTSGRLEQFF.

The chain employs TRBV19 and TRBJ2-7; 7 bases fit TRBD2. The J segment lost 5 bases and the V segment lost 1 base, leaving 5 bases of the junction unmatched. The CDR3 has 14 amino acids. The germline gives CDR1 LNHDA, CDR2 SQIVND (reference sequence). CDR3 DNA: TGTGCCAGTAGTATAGGCGGGAGCGCCAACGAGCAGTACTTC. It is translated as CASSIGGSANEQYF. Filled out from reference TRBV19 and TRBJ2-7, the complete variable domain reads DGGITQSPKYLFRKEGQNVTLSCEQNLNHDAMYWYRQDPGQGLRLIYYSQIVNDFQKGDIAEGYSVSREKKESFPLTVTSAQKNPTAFYLCASSIGGSANEQYFGPGTRLTVT.

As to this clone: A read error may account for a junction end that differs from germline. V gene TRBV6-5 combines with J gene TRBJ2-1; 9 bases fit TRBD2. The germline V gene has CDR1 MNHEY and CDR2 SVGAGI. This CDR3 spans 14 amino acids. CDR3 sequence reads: CASSYFRAGGDFIF. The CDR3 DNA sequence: TGTGCCAGCAGTTATTTTCGGGCGGGAGGGGATTTTATCTTC.

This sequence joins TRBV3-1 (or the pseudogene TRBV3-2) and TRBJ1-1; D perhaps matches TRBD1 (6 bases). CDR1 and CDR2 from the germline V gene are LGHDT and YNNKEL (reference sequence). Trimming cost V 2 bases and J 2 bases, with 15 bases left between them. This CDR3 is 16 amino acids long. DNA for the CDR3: TGTGCCAGCAGCCAACCCTGGGGGCAGGGAAACACTGAAGCTTTCTTT. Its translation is CASSQPWGQGNTEAFF.

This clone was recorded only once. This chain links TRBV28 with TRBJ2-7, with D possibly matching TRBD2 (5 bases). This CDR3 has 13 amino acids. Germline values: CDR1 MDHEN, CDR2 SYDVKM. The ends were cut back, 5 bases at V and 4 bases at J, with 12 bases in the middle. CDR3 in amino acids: CASSVISAYEQYF. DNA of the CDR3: TGTGCCAGCAGTGTGATTAGCGCTTACGAGCAGTACTTC.

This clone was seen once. CDR3 coding DNA: TGTGCCAGCAGTTTACTACAGGGTGAGAACACTGAAGCTTTCTTT. It encodes CASSLLQGENTEAFF. The chain employs TRBV27 and TRBJ1-1; D perhaps matches TRBD1 (6 bases). Trimming pared 2 bases from V and 1 base from J, leaving 11 bases between. CDR1 and CDR2 from the germline V gene are MNHEY and SMNVEV (reference sequence). This CDR3 spans 15 amino acids.

The CDR3 nucleotides read TGTGCCATCAGCACTGGGACTAGCGGCCAAGAGACCCAGTACTTC. Its translation: CAISTGTSGQETQYF. The V call is TRBV10-3, the J call TRBJ2-5; 11 bases map to TRBD2. Germline V gene lookup returns CDR1 ENHRY and CDR2 SYGVKD. Trimming took 6 bases from V and 1 from J; bases not matched to a gene: 4. The length of the CDR3 is 15 residues.

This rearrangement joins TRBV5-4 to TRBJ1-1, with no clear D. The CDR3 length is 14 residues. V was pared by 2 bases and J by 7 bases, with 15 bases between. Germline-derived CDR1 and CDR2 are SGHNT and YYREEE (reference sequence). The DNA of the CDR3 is TGTGCCAGCAGCTTTGGTCTACGAGCGGGTGAAGCTTTCTTT. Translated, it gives CASSFGLRAGEAFF.